The sequence of this T cell receptor (beta chain) was determined in a study of cytomegalovirus exposure and HLA in healthy donors. Primers included in the PCR were 60 Vbeta and 13 Jbeta primers. Clones were read by immunoSEQ multiplex PCR, and TCRdb kept only the in-frame ones, dropping some. The data show 150,000 to 200,000 clones, about three quarters seen once. The ends lost 5 bases at V and 0 bases at J; junction bases unmatched: 6. CDR3 length equals 15 residues. Germline V gives CDR1 LNHNV, CDR2 YYDKDF (reference sequence). The V gene is TRBV15, the J gene TRBJ1-1; TRBD1 agrees at 7 bases. Sequencing used PBMCs. This TCR derives from a man in his fifties or sixties in good health and CMV-seropositive. In DNA form, the CDR3 reads TGTGCCACCAGCGGACACAGGGGTATGAACACTGAAGCTTTCTTT. Its protein is CATSGHRGMNTEAFF.